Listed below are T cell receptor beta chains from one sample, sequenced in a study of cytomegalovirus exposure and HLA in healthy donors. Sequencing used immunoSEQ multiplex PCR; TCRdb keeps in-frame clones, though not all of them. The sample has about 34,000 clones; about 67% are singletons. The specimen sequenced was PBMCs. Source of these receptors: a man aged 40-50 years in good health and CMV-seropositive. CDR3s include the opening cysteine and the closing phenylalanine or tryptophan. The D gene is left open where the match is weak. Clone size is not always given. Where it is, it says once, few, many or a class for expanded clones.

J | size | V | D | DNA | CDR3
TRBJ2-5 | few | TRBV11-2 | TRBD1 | TGTGCCAGCAGCAGGGACAGGACAGAGACCCAGTACTTC | CASSRDRTETQYF
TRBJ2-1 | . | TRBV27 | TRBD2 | TGTGCCAGCAACGTCCGGCCCCCCGGGGGGACCTCCTACAATGAGCAGTTCTTC | CASNVRPPGGTSYNEQFF
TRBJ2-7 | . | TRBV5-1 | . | TGCGCCAGCAGCTTGGATGGGACACAGGCCTACGAGCAGTACTTC | CASSLDGTQAYEQYF
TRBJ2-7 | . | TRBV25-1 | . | TGTGCCAGCAGTGAATTCAGGGGCTCCTACGAGCAGTACTTC | CASSEFRGSYEQYF
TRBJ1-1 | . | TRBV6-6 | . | TGTGCCAGCGCCGGGACACCAAACACTGAAGCTTTCTTT | CASAGTPNTEAFF
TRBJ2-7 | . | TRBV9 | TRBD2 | TGTGCCAGCAGCGCTGATTCGGGACTAGCCTACGAGCAGTACTTC | CASSADSGLAYEQYF
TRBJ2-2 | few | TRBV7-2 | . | TGTGCCAGCAGCTTAAGGGGAGGCATCGGGGAGCTGTTTTTT | CASSLRGGIGELFF
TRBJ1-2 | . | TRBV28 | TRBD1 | TGTGCCAGCAGTCTACAGCCGGGACAGGGGGCTGACTATGGCTACACCTTC | CASSLQPGQGADYGYTF
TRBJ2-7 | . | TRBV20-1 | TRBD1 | TGCAGTGCTAGAGATGGCGACAGGGCGGGCTTC | CSARDGDRAGF
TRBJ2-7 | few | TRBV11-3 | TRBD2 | TGTGCCAGCAGCTTAAGGGAGGGTCCGGGGGACGAGCAGTACTTC | CASSLREGPGDEQYF
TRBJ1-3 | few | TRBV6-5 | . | TGTGCCAGCAGCCCTAGGGGATTTGGAAACACCATATATTTT | CASSPRGFGNTIYF
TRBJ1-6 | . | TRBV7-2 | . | TGTGCCAGCAGCTACAGGGATTTAAATTCACCCCTCCACTTT | CASSYRDLNSPLHF
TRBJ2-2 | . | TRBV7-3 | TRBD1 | TGTGCCAGCAGCTTACAGGGGGCGCATTATACCGGGGAGCTGTTTTTT | CASSLQGAHYTGELFF
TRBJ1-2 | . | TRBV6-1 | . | TGTGCCAGCAGGGAAGAGGCGGCTGGGGGCTACACCTTC | CASREEAAGGYTF
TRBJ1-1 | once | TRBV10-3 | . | TGTGCCATCAGTGAGTCACCTGGGGGGGACACTGAAGCTTTCTTT | CAISESPGGDTEAFF
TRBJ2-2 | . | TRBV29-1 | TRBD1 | TGCAGCGTTGAAGATCCGGGACAGGGGGCGAACACCGGGGAGCTGTTTTTT | CSVEDPGQGANTGELFF
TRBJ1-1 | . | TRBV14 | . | TGTGCCAGCAGCCAAGACGGCAGGGGTGAAGCTTTCTTT | CASSQDGRGEAFF
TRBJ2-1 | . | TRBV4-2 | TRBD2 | TGTGCCAGCAGCCAAGGGGGGACTAGCGGGGTGAGCTCCTACAATGAGCAGTTCTTC | CASSQGGTSGVSSYNEQFF
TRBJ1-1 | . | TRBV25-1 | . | TGTGCCAGCTCCTTTTGGGGCTCGAACACTGAAGCTTTCTTT | CASSFWGSNTEAFF
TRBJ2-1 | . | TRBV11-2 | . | TGTGCCAGCAGCAAAGCGGTCCAGTTCTTC | CASSKAVQFF
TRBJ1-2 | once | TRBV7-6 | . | TGTGCCAGCAGCCCCCGACAGGAGACCTCTGGCTACACCTTC | CASSPRQETSGYTF
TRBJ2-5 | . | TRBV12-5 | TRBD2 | TGTGCTAGTGGTTCCCCCGGCGGGGGGGCAGAAGAGACCCAGTACTTC | CASGSPGGGAEETQYF
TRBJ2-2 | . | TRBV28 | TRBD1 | TGTGCCAGCAGTTGGGGGACAGCAATTAACACCGGGGAGCTGTTTTTT | CASSWGTAINTGELFF
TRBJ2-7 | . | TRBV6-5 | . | TGTGCCAGCAGTTACGGGACAACAGGGTACGAGCAGTACTTC | CASSYGTTGYEQYF
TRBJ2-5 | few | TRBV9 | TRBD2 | TGTGCCAGCAGCATCGGGACTAGCGGATCCGTGACCCAGTACTTC | CASSIGTSGSVTQYF
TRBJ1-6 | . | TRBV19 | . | TGTGCCAGTAGTGGTAGGCAGGGTGAATCACCCCTCCACTTT | CASSGRQGESPLHF
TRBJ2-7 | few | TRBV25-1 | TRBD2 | TGTGCCAGCAGTGAATTTGGGGAGGGCGAGCAGTACTTC | CASSEFGEGEQYF
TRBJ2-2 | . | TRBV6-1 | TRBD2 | TGTGCCAGCAGTGATCCGGGGGGGCGCGTCGGGGAGCTGTTTTTT | CASSDPGGRVGELFF
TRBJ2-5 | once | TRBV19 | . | TGTGCCAGTACCCTCCGGACTGGGTCCTCCCAAGAGACCCAGTACTTC | CASTLRTGSSQETQYF
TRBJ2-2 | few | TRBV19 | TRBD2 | TGTGCCAGTAGTATCCCGAGCGGGAGGTCCGGGGAGCTGTTTTTT | CASSIPSGRSGELFF
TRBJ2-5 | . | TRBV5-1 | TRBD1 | TGCGCCAGCAGCCCACCGGGACAGCCTAGTCAAGAGACCCAGTACTTC | CASSPPGQPSQETQYF
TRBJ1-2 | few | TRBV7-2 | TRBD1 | TGTGCCAGCAGCCCGGACAGGGGCGGCTACACCTTC | CASSPDRGGYTF
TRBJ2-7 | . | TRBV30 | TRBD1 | TGTGCCTGGAGTCGACAGGGATACGAGCAGTACTTC | CAWSRQGYEQYF
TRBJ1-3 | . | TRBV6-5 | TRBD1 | TGTGCCACCTCCCGACAGGGATCTGGAAACACCATATATTTT | CATSRQGSGNTIYF
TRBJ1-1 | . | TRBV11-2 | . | TGTGCCAGCAGCTCCCTTACCAGGAGGGCTGAAGCTTTCTTT | CASSSLTRRAEAFF
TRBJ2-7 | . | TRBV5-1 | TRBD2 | TGCGCCAGCAGCACCGGACTAGTCGGAGGAGAGCAGTACTTC | CASSTGLVGGEQYF
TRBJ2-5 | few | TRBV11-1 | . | TGTGCCAGCAACCCGACAAGCCAAGAGACCCAGTACTTC | CASNPTSQETQYF
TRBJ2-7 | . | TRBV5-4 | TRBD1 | TGTGCCAGCAGCTGGCCCGGACAGGGGGTTTACGAGCAGTACTTC | CASSWPGQGVYEQYF
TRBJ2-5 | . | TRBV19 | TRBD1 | TGTGCCAGTAGTATAGGCTCAGGGGGTAACCAAGAGACCCAGTACTTC | CASSIGSGGNQETQYF
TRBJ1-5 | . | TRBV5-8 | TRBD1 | TGTGCCAGCAGCTCCCCAGGCGACAGGGGGAATCAGCCCCAGCATTTT | CASSSPGDRGNQPQHF
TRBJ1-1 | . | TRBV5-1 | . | TGCGCCAGCAGCCTGGAAGCATACACTGAAGCTTTCTTT | CASSLEAYTEAFF
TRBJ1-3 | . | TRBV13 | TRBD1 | TGTGCCAGCAGCTTCCCCGGACAGGGTGGAAACACCATATATTTT | CASSFPGQGGNTIYF
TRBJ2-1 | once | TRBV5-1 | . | TGCGCCAGCAAGCAGGGCGTCTACAATGAGCAGTTCTTC | CASKQGVYNEQFF
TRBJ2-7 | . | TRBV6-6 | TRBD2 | TGTGCCAGCAGTTTGACTAGCGGGGGGGCGGCATACGAGCAGTACTTC | CASSLTSGGAAYEQYF
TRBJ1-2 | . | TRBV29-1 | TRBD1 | TGCAGCGTGAGGACAGGGGATGGCTACACCTTC | CSVRTGDGYTF
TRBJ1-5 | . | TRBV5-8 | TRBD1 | TGTGCCAGCAGGGCGCGGGACAGGAATCAGCCCCAGCATTTT | CASRARDRNQPQHF
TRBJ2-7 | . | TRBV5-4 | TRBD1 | TGTGCCAGCAGCTTCTACAGGGGAAGCTACGAGCAGTACTTC | CASSFYRGSYEQYF
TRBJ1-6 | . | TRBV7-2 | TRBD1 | TGTGCCAGCAGCTTAAACCGGGACAGGACCTTCCCCCTCCACTTT | CASSLNRDRTFPLHF
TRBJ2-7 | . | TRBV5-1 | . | TGCGCCAGCAGCCCCCTTGCGGGGGCCAATCCTGGCGAGCAGTACTTC | CASSPLAGANPGEQYF
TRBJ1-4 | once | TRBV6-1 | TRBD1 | TGTGCCAGCGCGAGGGACAGTAATGAAAAACTGTTTTTT | CASARDSNEKLFF
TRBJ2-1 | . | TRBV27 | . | TGTGCCAGCAGTTTATGGCGGCTCGGCAACAATGAGCAGTTCTTC | CASSLWRLGNNEQFF
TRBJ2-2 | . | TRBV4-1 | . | TGCGCCAGCAGTGACTCGGACAGACACACCGGGGAGCTGTTTTTT | CASSDSDRHTGELFF
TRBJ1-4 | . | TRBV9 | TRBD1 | TGTGCCAGCAGCGTAGCGACAGGGACGGCTGAAAAACTGTTTTTT | CASSVATGTAEKLFF
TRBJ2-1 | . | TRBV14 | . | TGTGCCAGCAGCCAAGGGGGGGGCCTCCCCAATGAGCAGTTCTTC | CASSQGGGLPNEQFF
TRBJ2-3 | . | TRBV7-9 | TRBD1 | TGTGCCAGCAGCGATACAGGGGATTACACAGATACGCAGTATTTT | CASSDTGDYTDTQYF
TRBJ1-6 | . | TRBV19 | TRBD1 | TGTGCCAGTAGTATTGGCGGGACAGCAAATTCACCCCTCCACTTT | CASSIGGTANSPLHF
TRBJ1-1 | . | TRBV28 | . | TGTGCCAGCACCTCCGGACAAAACACTGAAGCTTTCTTT | CASTSGQNTEAFF